The clone carrying this TCR beta chain was detected only once. Antigen: not known. The sample originates from a study of T cells in Graves' hyperthyroidism and ophthalmopathy. Study-wide points: Ophthalmopathy prediction by the model preceded onset by a median about 6 months. The blood repertoire included most of the expanded thyroid clonotypes above 0.001.

Patients with uncontrolled infections, other autoimmune diseases, pregnancy or lactation were excluded. Trimming removed 8 bases from V and 0 bases from J, with 8 bases in between. From germline, CDR1 is SQVTM and CDR2 ANQGSEA. The CDR3 covers 11 residues. Amplified TCR beta CDR3 regions derived from RNA transcripts. During a first-round RT-PCR of the TCR CDR3, the HTBI primer set was used. TCRdb called the multiplex PCR reads again in MiXCR, with one record for every CDR3 protein. The profile shows 500,000 to 650,000 distinct CDR3 sequences, approximately 49% of them singletons. Sequencing used peripheral blood or thyroid tissue (not recorded which). This TCR was sampled from an adult woman with Graves' disease, either hyperthyroidism or ophthalmopathy (not recorded which). The chain is built from TRBV29-1 and TRBJ2-7; D not resolved. This CDR3 is CSFRSSYEQYF. Here the CDR3 DNA reads TGCAGCTTCAGGAGCTCCTACGAGCAGTACTTC.